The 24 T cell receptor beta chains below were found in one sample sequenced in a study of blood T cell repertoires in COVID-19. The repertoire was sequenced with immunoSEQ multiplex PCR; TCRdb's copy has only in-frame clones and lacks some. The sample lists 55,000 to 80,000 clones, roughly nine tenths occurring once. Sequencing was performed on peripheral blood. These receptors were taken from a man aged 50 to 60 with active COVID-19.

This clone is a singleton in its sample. For the CDR3, the DNA is TGTGCCAGCAGCCCCCCACAGGGGGCCGCTGAAGCTTTCTTT. It codes for CASSPPQGAAEAFF. The gene calls are TRBV3-1 (or the pseudogene TRBV3-2) and TRBJ1-1; 9 nucleotides match TRBD1. Germline trimming cut 4 bases from V and 6 bases from J; bases unmatched to any gene: 6. The length of the CDR3 is 14 residues. The germline gives CDR1 LGHDT, CDR2 YNNKEL (reference sequence).

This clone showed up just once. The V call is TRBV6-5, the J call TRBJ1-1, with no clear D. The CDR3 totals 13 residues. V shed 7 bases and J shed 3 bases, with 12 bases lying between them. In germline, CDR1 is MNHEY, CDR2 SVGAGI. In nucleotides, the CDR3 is TGTGCCAGCAACAAACCGCCTCACACTGAAGCTTTCTTT. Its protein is CASNKPPHTEAFF.

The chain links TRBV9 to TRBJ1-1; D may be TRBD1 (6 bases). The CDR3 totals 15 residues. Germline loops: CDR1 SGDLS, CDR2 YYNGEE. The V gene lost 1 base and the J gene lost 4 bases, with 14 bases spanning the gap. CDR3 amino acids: CASSVRPGVGTEAFF. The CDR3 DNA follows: TGTGCCAGCAGCGTACGTCCAGGGGTGGGCACTGAAGCTTTCTTT.

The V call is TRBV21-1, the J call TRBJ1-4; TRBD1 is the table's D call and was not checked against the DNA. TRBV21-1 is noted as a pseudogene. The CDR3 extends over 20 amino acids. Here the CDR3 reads CASSIQRGQGAFRTNEKLFF. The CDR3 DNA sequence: TGTGCCAGCAGCATACAAAGGGGACAGGGGGCATTTCGAACTAATGAAAAACTGTTTTTT.

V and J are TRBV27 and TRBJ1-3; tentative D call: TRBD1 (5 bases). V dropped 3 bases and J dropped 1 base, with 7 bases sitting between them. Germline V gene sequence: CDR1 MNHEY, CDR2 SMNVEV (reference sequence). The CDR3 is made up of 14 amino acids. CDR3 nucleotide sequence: TGTGCCAGCAGTTTGGGGCGTTCTGGAAACACCATATATTTT. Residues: CASSLGRSGNTIYF.

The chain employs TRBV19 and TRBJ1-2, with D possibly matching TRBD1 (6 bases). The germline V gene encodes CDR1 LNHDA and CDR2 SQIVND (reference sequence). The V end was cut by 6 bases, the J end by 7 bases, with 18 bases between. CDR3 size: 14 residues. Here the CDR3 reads CASSPRGGAGGYTF. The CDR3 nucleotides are TGTGCCAGTAGCCCACGGGGGGGCGCCGGTGGCTACACCTTC. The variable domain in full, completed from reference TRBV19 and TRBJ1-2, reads DGGITQSPKYLFRKEGQNVTLSCEQNLNHDAMYWYRQDPGQGLRLIYYSQIVNDFQKGDIAEGYSVSREKKESFPLTVTSAQKNPTAFYLCASSPRGGAGGYTFGSGTRLTVV.

Here the CDR3 DNA reads TGTGCCAGCAGCTTAGGGTGGCAGGACAATCAGCCCCAGCATTTT. Protein sequence: CASSLGWQDNQPQHF. The rearrangement joins TRBV7-9 to TRBJ1-5; D ambiguous. V lost 1 base and J lost 3, with 10 bases in between. CDR1 and CDR2 from the germline V gene are SEHNR and FQNEAQ (reference sequence). The CDR3 runs to 15 residues.

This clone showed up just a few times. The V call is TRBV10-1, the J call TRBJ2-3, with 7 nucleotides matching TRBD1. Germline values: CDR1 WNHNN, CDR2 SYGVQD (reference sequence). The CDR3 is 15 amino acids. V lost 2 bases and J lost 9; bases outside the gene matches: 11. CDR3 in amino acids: CASSELKTAGGTQYF. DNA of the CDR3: TGCGCCAGCAGTGAGCTAAAGACAGCAGGGGGAACGCAGTATTTT.

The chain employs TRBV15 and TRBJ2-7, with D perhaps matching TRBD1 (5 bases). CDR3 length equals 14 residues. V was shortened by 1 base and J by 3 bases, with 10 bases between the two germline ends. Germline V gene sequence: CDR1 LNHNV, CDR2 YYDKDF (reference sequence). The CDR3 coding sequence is TGTGCCACCAGCAGAGCTCAGGGTTACTACGAGCAGTACTTC. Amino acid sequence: CATSRAQGYYEQYF.

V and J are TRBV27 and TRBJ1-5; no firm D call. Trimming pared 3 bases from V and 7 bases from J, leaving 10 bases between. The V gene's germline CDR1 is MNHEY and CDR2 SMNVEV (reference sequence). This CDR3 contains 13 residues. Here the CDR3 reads CASSLRVGQPQHF. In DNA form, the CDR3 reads TGTGCCAGCAGTTTGCGGGTCGGGCAGCCCCAGCATTTT.

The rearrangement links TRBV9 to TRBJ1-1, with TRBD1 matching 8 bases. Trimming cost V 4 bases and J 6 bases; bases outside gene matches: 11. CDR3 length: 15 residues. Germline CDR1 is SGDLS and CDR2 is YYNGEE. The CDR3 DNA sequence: TGTGCCAGCAGCCTCTCACCGGACAGGGCGTCTGAAGCTTTCTTT. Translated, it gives CASSLSPDRASEAFF.

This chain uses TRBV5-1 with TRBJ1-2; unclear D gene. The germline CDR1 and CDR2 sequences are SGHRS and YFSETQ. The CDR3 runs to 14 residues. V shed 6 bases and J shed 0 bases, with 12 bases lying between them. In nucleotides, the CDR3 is TGCGCCAGCACAAACTCGGGGACTAACTATGGCTACACCTTC. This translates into CASTNSGTNYGYTF.

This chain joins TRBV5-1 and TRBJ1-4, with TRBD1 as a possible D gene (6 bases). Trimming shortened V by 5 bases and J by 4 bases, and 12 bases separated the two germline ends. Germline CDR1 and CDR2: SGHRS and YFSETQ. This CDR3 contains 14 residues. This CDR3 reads CASRGQTDNEKLFF. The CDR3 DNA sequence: TGCGCCAGCAGAGGACAGACCGATAATGAAAAACTGTTTTTT.

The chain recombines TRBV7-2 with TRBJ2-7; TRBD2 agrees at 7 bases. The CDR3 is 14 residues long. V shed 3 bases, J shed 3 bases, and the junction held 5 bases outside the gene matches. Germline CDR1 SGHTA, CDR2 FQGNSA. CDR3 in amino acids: CASSFLGGNYEQYF. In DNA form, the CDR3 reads TGTGCCAGCAGCTTTCTGGGGGGGAACTACGAGCAGTACTTC.

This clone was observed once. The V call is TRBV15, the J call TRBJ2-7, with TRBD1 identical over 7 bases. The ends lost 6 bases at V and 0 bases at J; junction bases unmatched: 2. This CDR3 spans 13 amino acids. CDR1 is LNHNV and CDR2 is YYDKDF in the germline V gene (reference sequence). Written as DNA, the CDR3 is TGTGCCACCAGTCGACAGGGCTCCTACGAGCAGTACTTC. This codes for CATSRQGSYEQYF.

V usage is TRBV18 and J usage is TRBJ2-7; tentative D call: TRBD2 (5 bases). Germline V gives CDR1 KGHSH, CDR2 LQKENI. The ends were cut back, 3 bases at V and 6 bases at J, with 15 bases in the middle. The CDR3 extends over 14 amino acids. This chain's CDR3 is CASSPPGRPSEQYF. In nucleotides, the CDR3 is TGTGCCAGCTCACCTCCGGGAAGGCCCTCCGAGCAGTACTTC. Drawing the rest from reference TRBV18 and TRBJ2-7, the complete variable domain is NAGVMQNPRHLVRRRGQEARLRCSPMKGHSHVYWYRQLPEEGLKFMVYLQKENIIDESGMPKERFSAEFPKEGPSILRIQQVVRGDSAAYFCASSPPGRPSEQYFGPGTRLTVT.

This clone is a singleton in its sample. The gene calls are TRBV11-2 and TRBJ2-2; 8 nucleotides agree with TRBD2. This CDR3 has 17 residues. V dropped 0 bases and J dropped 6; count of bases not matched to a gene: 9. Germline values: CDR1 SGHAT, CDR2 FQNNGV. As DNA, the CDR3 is TGTGCCAGCAGCTTAGATCCTTCGGGACTAGTAGCCGGGGAGCTGTTTTTT. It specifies CASSLDPSGLVAGELFF.

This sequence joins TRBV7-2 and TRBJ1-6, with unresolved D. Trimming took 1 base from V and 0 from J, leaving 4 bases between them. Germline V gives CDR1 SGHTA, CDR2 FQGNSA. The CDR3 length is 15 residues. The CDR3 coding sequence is TGTGCCAGCAGCTTAGGAGTCTCCTATAATTCACCCCTCCACTTT. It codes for CASSLGVSYNSPLHF.

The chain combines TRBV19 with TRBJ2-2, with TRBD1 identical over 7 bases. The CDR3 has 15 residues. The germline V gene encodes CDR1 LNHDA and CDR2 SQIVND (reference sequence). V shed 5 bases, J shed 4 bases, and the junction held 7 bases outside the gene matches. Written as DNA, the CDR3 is TGTGCCAGTAGTGCGACAGGGCTGAGCACCGGGGAGCTGTTTTTT. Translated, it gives CASSATGLSTGELFF. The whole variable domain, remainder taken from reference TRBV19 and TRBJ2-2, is DGGITQSPKYLFRKEGQNVTLSCEQNLNHDAMYWYRQDPGQGLRLIYYSQIVNDFQKGDIAEGYSVSREKKESFPLTVTSAQKNPTAFYLCASSATGLSTGELFFGEGSRLTVL.

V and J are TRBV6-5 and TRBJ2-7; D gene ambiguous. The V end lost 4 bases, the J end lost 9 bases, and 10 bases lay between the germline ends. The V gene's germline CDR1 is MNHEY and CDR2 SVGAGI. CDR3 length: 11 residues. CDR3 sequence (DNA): TGTGCCAGCAGTTTCCGCGGCAGGCAGTACTTC. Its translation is CASSFRGRQYF.

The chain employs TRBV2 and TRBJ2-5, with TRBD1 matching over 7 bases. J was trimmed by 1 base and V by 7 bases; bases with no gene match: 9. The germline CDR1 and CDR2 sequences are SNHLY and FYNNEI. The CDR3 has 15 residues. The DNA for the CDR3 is TGTGCCAGCACCCCTATGGGACAGACCCAAGAGACCCAGTACTTC. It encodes CASTPMGQTQETQYF.

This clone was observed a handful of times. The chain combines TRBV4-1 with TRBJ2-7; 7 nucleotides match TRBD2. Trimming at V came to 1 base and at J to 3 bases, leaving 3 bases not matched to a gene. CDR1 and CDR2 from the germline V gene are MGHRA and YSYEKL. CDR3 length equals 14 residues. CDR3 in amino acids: CASSQGPGGYEQYF. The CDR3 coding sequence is TGCGCCAGCAGCCAAGGCCCGGGGGGCTACGAGCAGTACTTC.

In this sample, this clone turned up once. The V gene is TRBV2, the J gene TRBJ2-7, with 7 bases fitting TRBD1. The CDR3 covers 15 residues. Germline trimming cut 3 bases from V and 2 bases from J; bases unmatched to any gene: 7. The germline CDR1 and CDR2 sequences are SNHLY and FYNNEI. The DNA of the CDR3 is TGTGCCAGCAGTGATACAGGGGTCTTGACCTACGAGCAGTACTTC. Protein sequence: CASSDTGVLTYEQYF.

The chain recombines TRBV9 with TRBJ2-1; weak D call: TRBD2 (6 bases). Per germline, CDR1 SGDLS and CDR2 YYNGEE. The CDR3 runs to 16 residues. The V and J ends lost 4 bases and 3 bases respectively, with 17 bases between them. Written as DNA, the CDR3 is TGTGCCAGCAGCCCCACGGGCCTAGCGAACTACAATGAGCAGTTCTTC. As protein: CASSPTGLANYNEQFF.